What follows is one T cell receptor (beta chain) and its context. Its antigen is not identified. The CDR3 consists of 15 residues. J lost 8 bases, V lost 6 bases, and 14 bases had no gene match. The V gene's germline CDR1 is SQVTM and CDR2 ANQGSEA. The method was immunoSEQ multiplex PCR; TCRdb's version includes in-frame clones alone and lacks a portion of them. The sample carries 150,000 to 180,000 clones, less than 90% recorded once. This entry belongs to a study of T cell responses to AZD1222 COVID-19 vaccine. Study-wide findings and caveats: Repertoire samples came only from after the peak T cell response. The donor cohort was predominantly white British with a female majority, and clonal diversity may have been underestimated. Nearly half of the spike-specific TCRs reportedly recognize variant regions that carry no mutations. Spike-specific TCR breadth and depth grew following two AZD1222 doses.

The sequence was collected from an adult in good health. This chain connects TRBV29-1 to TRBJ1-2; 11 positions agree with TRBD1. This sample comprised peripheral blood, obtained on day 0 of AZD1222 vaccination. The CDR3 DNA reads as TGCAGCGTGGGCTCGACCGGGACAGGGGGGCAGGGCTACACCTTC. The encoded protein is CSVGSTGTGGQGYTF.